This T cell receptor beta chain was sequenced in a study of T cells in Graves' hyperthyroidism and ophthalmopathy (dated by TCRdb to the late 2010s). For the wider study: Peripheral blood was sampled at the time of initial diagnosis, prior to any treatment. The 95 to 100 discovery patients were randomly divided into training and test sets at a 7:3 ratio. After blood sampling, hyperthyroidism patients were treated with methimazole at a starting dose of 30 mg daily, and ophthalmopathy patients were treated with high-dose intravenous methylprednisolone. TCR Vbeta CDR3 sequencing of approximately 140 peripheral blood samples (over 40 ophthalmopathy, roughly 74 hyperthyroidism and approximately 17 progressor patients) is reported in the paper. Prospective prediction of ophthalmopathy was tested in an independent validation cohort of about 19 hyperthyroidism patients and some 17 patients who later progressed to ophthalmopathy. TCR V-J signatures able to tell the groups apart were searched for in a discovery cohort of 90 to 100 patients, of whom around 43 had Graves' ophthalmopathy and roughly 58 had stable Graves' hyperthyroidism. The study also compared thyroid tissue and blood T-cell repertoires from about 6 Graves' hyperthyroidism patients.

Amplification of TCR beta CDR3 regions was carried out from RNA transcripts. For the first round of RT-PCR on the TCR CDR3, the HTBI primer set was used together with the Qiagen OneStep RT-PCR kit. Libraries were constructed in a second round of multiplex PCR, after which size selection and purification were performed. Sequencing of the libraries was done on an Illumina HiSeq2000 using paired-end 100 bp reads. On the study's bioinformatics: SOAPnuke was used to process the raw data, with reads discarded if the reads contained adapters or uncalled bases, had a mean Phred below 15, or lacked an exact constant-primer or identifier match. COPE v1.2.5 was used to merge the high-quality paired reads, and each unique nucleotide sequence was defined as a clonotype. MiTCR v1.1 was used to align the clonotypes against IMGT TRBV, TRBD and TRBJ reference segments. Only V-J combinations with frequency above 0.0001, covering about 99% of repertoires, were analysed. The TCS score was defined as the ratio of F50 (clonal expansion) to E x V (chaos), calculated using BLOSUM62-based TCRdist between CDR3 peptides within each V-J. Welch's t-statistics and random forest reduced fewer than 600 V-J features to fewer than 15, which were used in a naive Bayes classifier (R e1071). TCRdb reanalyzed the raw reads on its own, using fastp at Q25 for trimming and MiXCR for clone calling, and kept in-frame beta chains. Here each entry gathers all rows of one CDR3 protein and keeps the most common genes and DNA. TCRdb's processing, not the authors' own work, is the source of the V and J calls. The sample has about 400,000 distinct CDR3 sequences on record, approximately 14% of them singletons. The biggest ten clones account for approximately 7.5% of the sample.

This clonotype was recorded at least ten times. Its antigen target is currently unknown. No base qualities exist here, and no much larger clone lies one base off it. General study outcomes and caveats: Most expanded thyroid clonotypes (frequency above 0.001) were also detected in blood, suggesting blood repertoires may reflect thyroid immune responses. No statistical method was used to set the sample size in advance, and investigators knew the group allocation. A 13 V-J signature model separated ophthalmopathy from stable hyperthyroidism, with 87.88% sensitivity and 81.08% specificity in cross-validation and 80%/75% in testing. During validation, the model predicted progression to ophthalmopathy a median of approximately 7 months ahead of onset, with almost 71% sensitivity and around 72% specificity.

Stable Graves' hyperthyroidism was defined as no progression to ophthalmopathy during 18 months of follow-up. Hyperthyroidism patients were newly diagnosed, with disease duration under 2 months, and aged 18 to 65 years. Patients with uncontrolled infections, other autoimmune diseases, pregnancy or lactation were excluded. Diagnoses were based on clinical symptoms, serum thyroxine and TRAb, thyroid ultrasound and orbital computed tomography. Ficoll-Paque density gradient centrifugation was used to isolate PBMCs from 10 ml of fresh peripheral blood. Trizol reagent was used to extract total RNA, and RNA quality was then checked on an Agilent 2100 Bioanalyzer. Trimming costs V 0 bases and J 8 bases, and their ends lie 8 bases apart. From the cysteine through the phenylalanine, the CDR3 covers 13 amino acids. This entry keeps only the CDR3 DNA: 39 bases, framed from base 1. The germline V gene encodes CDR1 SGDLS and CDR2 YYNGEE.

The chain uses TRBV9 and TRBJ1-4; the D segment cannot be called with confidence. The sequencing input was blood. This TCR was recovered from a woman aged 18-29 years with Graves' hyperthyroidism. The encoded CDR3 is CASSVGFGEKLFF. The DNA sequence is TGTGCCAGCAGCGTAGGCTTTGGGGAAAAACTGTTTTTT.